The 26 T cell receptor beta chains below all came from one sample that was sequenced in a study of beta chain features in type 1 diabetes. What was sequenced were expressed TCRB transcripts, since all of the isolated RNA had been reverse transcribed. Method: immunoSEQ multiplex PCR; TCRdb's copy keeps in-frame clones and lacks some. Among fewer than 550,000 clones, approximately 10% were seen once, and the ten largest hold less than 0.06%. The sequenced material came from naive CD4+ T cells from blood. These receptors all come from a young woman in good health.

J is TRBJ1-1 and V is TRBV6-6, with TRBD1 identical over 7 bases. J gave up 1 base and V 5 bases, and 7 bases lay outside the gene matches. Germline CDR1 is MNHNY and CDR2 is SVGAGI (reference sequence). The CDR3 is 15 residues long. The CDR3 region has the DNA TGTGCCAGCAGTCAGAAAGACAGGGAGAACACTGAAGCTTTCTTT. Its protein is CASSQKDRENTEAFF.

The rearrangement links TRBV29-1 to TRBJ2-1, with D tentatively TRBD1 (5 bases). The CDR3 consists of 12 residues. Per germline, CDR1 SQVTM and CDR2 ANQGSEA. The V and J ends lost 5 bases and 4 bases respectively, with 9 bases between them. Here the CDR3 reads CSVSQGYNEQFF. CDR3 sequence (DNA): TGCAGCGTTAGCCAGGGATACAATGAGCAGTTCTTC.

CDR3 sequence: CASSSEGTNSPLHF. CDR3 bases: TGTGCCAGCAGCTCCGAGGGAACTAATTCACCCCTCCACTTT. The rearrangement links TRBV7-9 to TRBJ1-6; no definite D call. Between the trimmed V and J ends, which lost 4 bases and 6 bases, there was a span of 10 bases. This CDR3 region has 14 residues. CDR1 is SEHNR and CDR2 is FQNEAQ in the germline V gene (reference sequence).

In its sample, this clone was seen a few times. This sequence joins TRBV5-1 and TRBJ2-5; no firm D call. CDR3 length equals 11 residues. CDR1 and CDR2 (germline): SGHRS, YFSETQ. Trimming cost V 5 bases and J 5 bases, with 7 bases left between them. The CDR3 sequence: CASRISETQYF. In DNA, the CDR3 is TGCGCCAGCAGAATTTCGGAGACCCAGTACTTC.

This clone was counted only a few times. The CDR3 nucleotides are TGCAGTGCTATTACAGAGAATGGCTACACCTTC. It encodes CSAITENGYTF. The V call is TRBV20-1, the J call TRBJ1-2; D gene unclear. The length of the CDR3 is 11 residues. CDR1 is DFQATT, CDR2 SNEGSKA, per germline (reference sequence). Trimming removed 4 bases at V and 6 bases at J, with 9 bases between.

This chain uses TRBV28 with TRBJ2-3; 7 bases are a match to TRBD1. CDR3 length equals 13 residues. Germline values: CDR1 MDHEN, CDR2 SYDVKM. V trimming: 6 bases; J trimming: 5 bases; junction bases outside the gene matches: 5. The CDR3 DNA is TGTGCCAGCAGCTCCGGACAGGAAGATACGCAGTATTTT. Amino acid sequence: CASSSGQEDTQYF.

This clone was observed a few times. The chain joins TRBV11-1 to TRBJ2-4; 8 bases fit TRBD1. This CDR3 region has 13 residues. CDR1 and CDR2 (germline): SGHAT, FQDESV (reference sequence). Trimming took 5 bases from V and 4 from J; bases not matched to a gene: 1. CDR3 DNA: TGTGCCAGCAGCCGGGACAGGAAAAACATTCAGTACTTC. It translates to CASSRDRKNIQYF. Together with reference TRBV11-1 and TRBJ2-4, the CDR3 gives the full variable domain: EAEVAQSPRYKITEKSQAVAFWCDPISGHATLYWYRQILGQGPELLVQFQDESVVDDSQLPKDRFSAERLKGVDSTLKIQPAELGDSAMYLCASSRDRKNIQYFGAGTRLSVL.

This clone has a handful of counts. The gene calls are TRBV28 and TRBJ2-1, with 7 bases matching TRBD1. V lost 5 bases to trimming and J lost 0 bases; unmatched junction nucleotides: 19. The CDR3 has 20 residues. From germline, CDR1 is MDHEN and CDR2 SYDVKM. This CDR3 reads CASSLGQASFLHSSYNEQFF. The CDR3 region has the DNA TGTGCCAGCAGTCTCGGACAGGCGAGCTTCCTTCACAGCTCCTACAATGAGCAGTTCTTC. The whole variable domain, remainder taken from reference TRBV28 and TRBJ2-1, is DVKVTQSSRYLVKRTGEKVFLECVQDMDHENMFWYRQDPGLGLRLIYFSYDVKMKEKGDIPEGYSVSREKKERFSLILESASTNQTSMYLCASSLGQASFLHSSYNEQFFGPGTRLTVL.

This clone was observed a few times. The rearrangement links TRBV7-9 to TRBJ2-5, with D tentatively TRBD2 (5 bases). The V gene lost 8 bases and the J gene lost 5 bases, with 18 bases spanning the gap. Germline loops: CDR1 SEHNR, CDR2 FQNEAQ (reference sequence). This CDR3 is 14 amino acids long. Here the CDR3 reads CASRRATAGETQYF. The CDR3 region has the DNA TGTGCCAGCCGGCGGGCAACGGCCGGGGAGACCCAGTACTTC.

The chain couples TRBV7-6 to TRBJ1-1; no definite D call. This CDR3 has 12 residues. V lost 1 base and J lost 6, with 6 bases in between. Germline CDR1 is SGHVS and CDR2 is FNYEAQ. The CDR3, as DNA: TGTGCCAGCAGCTTAGGGACGTCTGAAGCTTTCTTT. It is translated as CASSLGTSEAFF.

This clone was seen a few times. The chain carries TRBV7-2 and TRBJ2-2; D is uncertain. The germline V gene encodes CDR1 SGHTA and CDR2 FQGNSA. Trimming took 5 bases from V and 2 from J, leaving 12 bases between them. CDR3 length: 15 amino acids. The CDR3 reads CASSRSRRNTGELFF. The CDR3 DNA reads as TGTGCCAGCAGCCGCTCTAGGAGAAACACCGGGGAGCTGTTTTTT.

V usage is TRBV11-2 and J usage is TRBJ1-2, with D possibly being TRBD1 (5 bases). V was clipped by 8 bases and J by 4 bases, with 11 bases between them. The length of the CDR3 is 12 residues. Germline V gives CDR1 SGHAT, CDR2 FQNNGV. The CDR3 region is CASGTGFYGYTF. Here the CDR3 DNA reads TGTGCCAGCGGGACGGGATTCTATGGCTACACCTTC.

The chain carries TRBV5-5 and TRBJ2-1; 13 nucleotides agree with TRBD2. Germline assignment: CDR1 SGHKS and CDR2 YYEKEE (reference sequence). The junction had 14 bases not matched to a gene; V was cut back by 4 bases and J by 7 bases. The CDR3 length is 18 residues. The CDR3 DNA follows: TGTGCCAGCAGCCCGAGGGGCTCGGGACTAGCGGGGAAGAATGAGCAGTTCTTC. It translates to CASSPRGSGLAGKNEQFF.

This chain uses TRBV9 with TRBJ1-2, with 10 bases aligning to TRBD1. V was pared by 2 bases and J by 3 bases, with 4 bases of the junction left unmatched. The germline gives CDR1 SGDLS, CDR2 YYNGEE. There are 15 residues in the CDR3. CDR3 in amino acids: CASSVGTGDDYGYTF. The CDR3 bases are TGTGCCAGCAGCGTCGGGACAGGGGATGACTATGGCTACACCTTC.

The V and J genes are TRBV7-9 and TRBJ1-6; 7 nucleotides match TRBD1. Trimming cost V 1 base and J 8 bases; bases outside gene matches: 5. This CDR3 is built from 15 residues. The germline gives CDR1 SEHNR, CDR2 FQNEAQ (reference sequence). In DNA form, the CDR3 reads TGTGCCAGCAGCTTAGGACAGGGTGGTTATTCACCCCTCCACTTT. It encodes CASSLGQGGYSPLHF.

In its sample, this clone was seen a few times. The same CDR3 arises from other DNA sequences in this sample as well. The chain carries TRBV27 and TRBJ2-6; a possible D gene is TRBD2 (7 bases). CDR1 MNHEY and CDR2 SMNVEV come from the germline V gene (reference sequence). CDR3 length: 17 amino acids. Trimming left V 8 bases short and J 4 bases short, with 21 bases between. The CDR3 bases are TGTGCCAGCGGCGGTGGGAGGGGGAGGTCGGGGGCCAACGTCCTGACTTTC. Its protein is CASGGGRGRSGANVLTF.

The chain recombines TRBV9 with TRBJ1-6; the D gene is possibly TRBD1 (5 bases). Germline lookup yields CDR1 SGDLS and CDR2 YYNGEE. V lost 4 bases and J 1 base, leaving 9 bases between the germline ends. This CDR3 has 15 residues. The CDR3 loop reads CASSTGGSYNSPLHF. The CDR3 region has the DNA TGTGCCAGCAGCACAGGTGGGTCCTATAATTCACCCCTCCACTTT.

This chain uses TRBV7-7 with TRBJ1-1; 7 nucleotides agree with TRBD1. Germline V gene lookup returns CDR1 SSHAT and CDR2 FNYEAQ (reference sequence). The CDR3 has 13 amino acids. V lost 5 bases and J lost 6; bases outside the gene matches: 6. The CDR3 reads CASSQGGDAEAFF. The DNA of the CDR3 is TGTGCCAGCAGCCAAGGGGGCGACGCTGAAGCTTTCTTT.

This chain links TRBV5-4 with TRBJ2-7; D not resolved. The germline CDR1 and CDR2 sequences are SGHNT and YYREEE (reference sequence). V dropped 9 bases and J dropped 0 bases, with 13 bases sitting between them. This CDR3 region has 13 residues. DNA for the CDR3: TGTGCCACCAAGGACCCCAGCTCCTACGAGCAGTACTTC. Its translation: CATKDPSSYEQYF. The full variable domain, rest sourced from reference TRBV5-4 and TRBJ2-7, is ETGVTQSPTHLIKTRGQQVTLRCSSQSGHNTVSWYQQALGQGPQFIFQYYREEENGRGNFPPRFSGLQFPNYSSELNVNALELDDSALYLCATKDPSSYEQYFGPGTRLTVT.

V and J are TRBV25-1 and TRBJ1-2; D call uncertain. Germline V gene lookup returns CDR1 MGHDK and CDR2 SYGVNS. This CDR3 contains 13 residues. V was trimmed by 5 bases and J by 5 bases, leaving 12 bases between them. The CDR3 loop reads CASSSGRMYGYTF. The CDR3 nucleotides read TGTGCCAGCAGTTCCGGACGCATGTATGGCTACACCTTC.

J is TRBJ1-2 and V is TRBV14; D may be TRBD1 (5 bases). Germline V gene sequence: CDR1 SGHDN, CDR2 FVKESK. V shed 4 bases and J shed 8 bases, with 11 bases lying between them. The CDR3 is made up of 12 amino acids. The CDR3 here is CASSRQGLGYTF. CDR3 bases: TGTGCCAGCAGCCGTCAGGGTTTGGGCTACACCTTC.

This sequence joins TRBV4-3 and TRBJ2-7, with D uncertain. Germline CDR1 LGHNA, CDR2 YSLEER. The CDR3 sequence is 19 residues long. V shed 0 bases and J shed 3 bases, with 24 bases lying between them. CDR3 sequence: CASSQEQWAAPEIDYEQYV. Here the CDR3 DNA reads TGCGCCAGCAGCCAAGAGCAGTGGGCAGCGCCCGAAATCGACTACGAGCAGTACGTC.

Comments on this clone: A junction boundary mismatches the germline segment, possibly from a read error. This chain joins TRBV7-3 and TRBJ2-3; the match to TRBD1 covers 8 bases. Germline V gene sequence: CDR1 SGHTA, CDR2 FQGTGA. The CDR3 has 13 amino acids. CDR3 bases: TGTGCCAGCAGCTTCGAACCGCCGGGACAGGTGAATTTT. Encoded protein: CASSFEPPGQVNF.

This clone has a handful of counts. The chain links TRBV5-1 to TRBJ2-3; the match to TRBD2 covers 7 bases. Trimming at V came to 0 bases and at J to 0 bases, leaving 1 base not matched to a gene. Germline assignment: CDR1 SGHRS and CDR2 YFSETQ. The CDR3 has 15 residues. The CDR3 loop is CASSLASGSTDTQYF. In DNA, the CDR3 is TGCGCCAGCAGCTTGGCTAGCGGAAGCACAGATACGCAGTATTTT.

This clone was detected a few times. The V gene is TRBV2, the J gene TRBJ1-5; 8 nucleotides align to TRBD1. Trimming cost V 5 bases and J 6 bases; bases outside gene matches: 6. Per the germline V gene, CDR1 is SNHLY and CDR2 is FYNNEI. CDR3 size: 14 residues. CDR3 in DNA: TGTGCCAGCAGTTCCGGGACAGGACCTCAGCCCCAGCATTTT. Protein: CASSSGTGPQPQHF.

The chain links TRBV4-3 to TRBJ2-1; D ambiguous. V was trimmed by 4 bases and J by 8 bases, leaving 21 bases between them. The CDR3 is made up of 16 amino acids. CDR1 is LGHNA and CDR2 is YSLEER in the germline V gene. As DNA, the CDR3 is TGCGCCAGCAGCCGCTTATCGGCTAGTGTATTTGATGAGCAGTTCTTC. This translates into CASSRLSASVFDEQFF.